This TCR beta chain was sequenced for a study of PD-1 blockade in mismatch repair-deficient tumors (dated by TCRdb to 2017 to 2019). As for the study more broadly: Between September 2013 and September 2016, the trial enrolled some 91 consecutive patients with 11 to 12 mismatch repair-deficient cancer types, every one of whom had been previously treated and was progressing. Deep sequencing of TCR CDR3 regions was used to track tumor-associated T cell clones in peripheral blood of patients responding to PD-1 blockade. On the study overall, not on this receptor specifically: After pembrolizumab, tumor-resident clones, which were often undetectable in blood before treatment, expanded rapidly and then contracted, generally ahead of radiologic responses.

With respect to this clone: The antigen it recognizes is unknown. No base quality values were provided; no much bigger clone lies one nucleotide off.

Mismatch repair deficiency in every enrolled patient was established by polymerase chain reaction or immunohistochemistry. A few patients who responded to pembrolizumab therapy underwent TCR sequencing. Pembrolizumab PD-1 blockade was prospectively tested in advanced mismatch repair-deficient cancers, regardless of tissue of origin, in the phase II trial. Serial peripheral blood T cell samples were collected before and at multiple times after starting PD-1 blockade. Blood sampling times were reported as weeks after the first pembrolizumab dose. The library was generated by the immunoSEQ multiplex PCR assay. TCRdb provides this immuneACCESS table in a form limited to in-frame rearrangements. Some clones are lacking; in checked studies, under half of them reflect an unresolved V gene, and why the rest are absent is not known. The sample table holds over 100,000 clones, of which approximately 80% were seen once. The top ten constitute 4.5% to 5.5% of the sample.

The trim is 5 bases for V and 0 bases for J, with a gap of 17 bases between the germline ends. Reading from cysteine to phenylalanine, the CDR3 counts 17 amino acids. The DNA shown is the 51-base CDR3, in frame from base 1. Per the germline V gene (reference sequence), LNHDA is the CDR1 and SQIVND is the CDR2. This sequence uses TRBV19 and TRBJ1-3, and possibly TRBD1, on 5 matching bases. The TCR comes from an adult with mismatch repair-deficient cancer. Specimen: peripheral blood, collected more than 58 weeks after starting pembrolizumab. CDR3 region: CASSVDRQFVSGNTIYF. The DNA sequence is given as TGTGCCAGTAGTGTTGACAGACAGTTTGTCTCTGGAAACACCATATATTTT. Outside the CDR3, residues come from the reference TRBV19 and TRBJ1-3 proteins, so the full variable domain is: DGGITQSPKYLFRKEGQNVTLSCEQNLNHDAMYWYRQDPGQGLRLIYYSQIVNDFQKGDIAEGYSVSREKKESFPLTVTSAQKNPTAFYLCASSVDRQFVSGNTIYFGEGSWLTVV.